This T cell receptor beta chain was identified during a study of blood T cell repertoires in COVID-19. Study overall: Both acute and convalescent COVID-19 samples were obtained from the United States, Italy and Spain. PBMCs, B-cell-depleted T cells, or T cells provided the cDNA or gDNA that made up the material.

As handled by the study authors: Amplification of reference gene primers was used by the study to estimate nucleated cell counts. Measured with immunoSEQ multiplex PCR; TCRdb has only the in-frame clones, and not every one. That table is the source of V, J and clone size, and D and trimming were worked out from the DNA. Here the sample spans roughly 200,000 clones, 78% being singletons. The germline V and J ends were trimmed by 8 bases and 9 bases, with 17 bases remaining between them. The CDR3 is 12 amino acids. Sequenced: peripheral blood. The receptor comes from an elderly woman with active or convalescent COVID-19. The chain has TRBV12-3 or TRBV12-4 and TRBJ2-7; perhaps TRBD2 as D (6 bases). The CDR3 DNA is TGTGCCAGCGCCACTAGCAGCGGTCGGCAGTACTTC. Amino acids: CASATSSGRQYF.